These 29 T cell receptor beta chains share one sample of origin, sequenced in a study of T cell responses to AZD1222 COVID-19 vaccine. The repertoire was sequenced with immunoSEQ multiplex PCR; TCRdb's copy has only in-frame clones and lacks some. The sample records some 25,000 clones, about 88% being singletons. The sample was peripheral blood, taken 28 days after the second AZD1222 dose. The receptors here all came from an adult who received the AZD1222 COVID-19 vaccine.

This chain uses TRBV4-1 with TRBJ2-2; 7 bases are a match to TRBD1. The CDR3 covers 17 residues. Trimming at V came to 4 bases and at J to 2 bases, leaving 10 bases not matched to a gene. Germline-derived CDR1 and CDR2 are MGHRA and YSYEKL. The CDR3 sequence: CASSPKEWDRNTGELFF. The CDR3 bases are TGCGCCAGCAGCCCCAAGGAGTGGGACAGAAACACCGGGGAGCTGTTTTTT.

This chain connects TRBV7-9 to TRBJ2-1; 8 bases fit TRBD2. The ends lost 5 bases at V and 6 bases at J; junction bases unmatched: 9. This CDR3 is built from 15 residues. From germline, CDR1 is SEHNR and CDR2 FQNEAQ (reference sequence). The CDR3 DNA reads TGTGCCAGCAGCCCCCGGGGGGGTGAGGGCAATGAGCAGTTCTTC. Amino acids: CASSPRGGEGNEQFF. The full variable domain, completed using reference TRBV7-9 and TRBJ2-1, is DTGVSQNPRHKITKRGQNVTFRCDPISEHNRLYWYRQTLGQGPEFLTYFQNEAQLEKSRLLSDRFSAERPKGSFSTLEIQRTEQGDSAMYLCASSPRGGEGNEQFFGPGTRLTVL.

The chain couples TRBV5-5 to TRBJ2-7, with D tentatively TRBD1 (6 bases). There are 14 residues in the CDR3. CDR1 SGHKS and CDR2 YYEKEE come from the germline V gene (reference sequence). V lost 5 bases, J lost 0 bases, and 12 bases lay in between. CDR3 in amino acids: CASSRDIPSYEQYF. Written as DNA, the CDR3 is TGTGCCAGCAGTCGGGACATCCCCTCCTACGAGCAGTACTTC. The variable domain in full, completed from reference TRBV5-5 and TRBJ2-7, reads DAGVTQSPTHLIKTRGQQVTLRCSPISGHKSVSWYQQVLGQGPQFIFQYYEKEERGRGNFPDRFSARQFPNYSSELNVNALLLGDSALYLCASSRDIPSYEQYFGPGTRLTVT.

The V gene is TRBV11-3, the J gene TRBJ2-1, with 16 bases aligning to TRBD2. Unmatched junction bases numbered 2, after V lost 3 bases and J lost 0 bases. The CDR3 is 18 amino acids. The germline gives CDR1 SGHNT, CDR2 YENEEA. The CDR3, as DNA: TGTGCCAGCAGCTTGGGACTAGCGGGGGGGAGCTCCTACAATGAGCAGTTCTTC. Encoded protein: CASSLGLAGGSSYNEQFF.

This chain connects TRBV6-2 or TRBV6-3 to TRBJ1-5; D might be TRBD1 (6 bases). V was cut by 5 bases and J by 5 bases, with 16 bases left in between. From germline, CDR1 is MNHEY and CDR2 SVGEGT. The CDR3 spans 15 residues. CDR3 sequence (DNA): TGTGCCAGCAGTGCCGGGACATTGTTATATCAGCCCCAGCATTTT. It codes for CASSAGTLLYQPQHF.

The gene calls are TRBV4-3 and TRBJ1-1; TRBD1 matches at 7 bases. Germline lookup yields CDR1 LGHNA and CDR2 YSLEER. The CDR3 loop spans 15 amino acids. The V and J ends lost 0 bases and 5 bases, in that order; junction bases with no gene match: 6. CDR3 sequence (DNA): TGCGCCAGCAGCCAAGACACAGGGGTCAGGACTGAAGCTTTCTTT. This gives the protein CASSQDTGVRTEAFF.

J is TRBJ2-2 and V is TRBV7-3; D is possibly TRBD2 (5 bases). Germline values: CDR1 SGHTA, CDR2 FQGTGA. The germline V and J ends were trimmed by 5 bases and 6 bases, with 7 bases remaining between them. The length of the CDR3 is 12 residues. CDR3 nucleotide sequence: TGTGCCAGCAGCGAGAGGGCCGGGGAGCTGTTTTTT. It encodes CASSERAGELFF.

The CDR3: CASSPWLFSRSDTEAFF. Written as DNA, the CDR3 is TGTGCCAGCAGCCCCTGGTTATTTTCAAGGTCCGACACTGAAGCTTTCTTT. The chain combines TRBV5-5 with TRBJ1-1, with D hard to call. This CDR3 is built from 17 residues. Germline V gene data show CDR1 as SGHKS and CDR2 as YYEKEE (reference sequence). The V and J ends lost 4 bases and 3 bases respectively, with 22 bases between them.

The genes are TRBV11-2 and TRBJ1-4; D is perhaps TRBD1 (6 bases). CDR1 SGHAT and CDR2 FQNNGV come from the germline V gene. V gave up 4 bases and J gave up 5 bases, with 14 bases separating them. The CDR3 has 15 amino acids. The CDR3 DNA reads as TGTGCCAGCAGCTCCCTCGGGGGGGGCAATGAAAAACTGTTTTTT. This sequence encodes CASSSLGGGNEKLFF.

The chain is built from TRBV6-2 or TRBV6-3 and TRBJ1-1; possible D gene TRBD1, 6 bases. The germline V gene has CDR1 MNHEY and CDR2 SVGEGT. V was cut by 4 bases and J by 6 bases, with 15 bases left in between. CDR3 size: 14 residues. Here the CDR3 DNA reads TGTGCCAGCAGTTTAAAAACGACAGGAGCTGAAGCTTTCTTT. Its translation is CASSLKTTGAEAFF.

The chain links TRBV28 to TRBJ2-7; TRBD2 aligns across 8 bases. V was pared by 2 bases and J by 9 bases, with 12 bases of the junction left unmatched. From germline, CDR1 is MDHEN and CDR2 SYDVKM. There are 15 residues in the CDR3. The CDR3 coding sequence is TGTGCCAGCAGTTTACCGGGACTAGGGTCGGCCGGGCAGTACTTC. This sequence encodes CASSLPGLGSAGQYF.

This chain uses TRBV7-2 with TRBJ2-7; perhaps TRBD2 as D (6 bases). The germline V gene has CDR1 SGHTA and CDR2 FQGNSA. The CDR3 is made up of 15 amino acids. With 1 base removed from V and 0 bases from J, the gap between germline ends came to 10 bases. CDR3 coding DNA: TGTGCCAGCAGCTTAGAGCCCGGGAGCTCCTACGAGCAGTACTTC. It specifies CASSLEPGSSYEQYF.

This clone turned up a few times. Here the CDR3 reads CASTGVSNQPQHF. CDR3 DNA sequence: TGTGCCAGCACAGGGGTGAGCAATCAGCCCCAGCATTTT. The chain has TRBV28 and TRBJ1-5; D may be TRBD1 (6 bases). Germline V gene data show CDR1 as MDHEN and CDR2 as SYDVKM. The CDR3 extends over 13 amino acids. The ends were cut back, 7 bases at V and 1 base at J, with 8 bases in the middle.

The rearrangement links TRBV5-8 to TRBJ1-2, with no clear D. The V end was cut by 4 bases, the J end by 4 bases, with 11 bases between. The CDR3 extends over 13 amino acids. CDR1 is SGHTS, CDR2 YDEGEE, per germline. The CDR3 nucleotides read TGTGCCAGCAGCCACTCGGGCGCCTATGGCTACACCTTC. Translating gives CASSHSGAYGYTF.

The rearrangement links TRBV20-1 to TRBJ1-2, with TRBD1 matching 9 bases. CDR1 and CDR2 from the germline V gene are DFQATT and SNEGSKA (reference sequence). CDR3 length: 13 amino acids. V dropped 3 bases and J dropped 6; count of bases not matched to a gene: 5. The CDR3 DNA is TGCAGTGCTAGTACAGGGGGCGCGAATGGCTACACCTTC. Translating it yields CSASTGGANGYTF.

This clone showed up just once. The genes are TRBV4-2 and TRBJ2-2; TRBD1 aligns across 9 bases. CDR3 length: 16 amino acids. V gave up 3 bases and J gave up 6 bases; unmatched junction bases: 8. Germline CDR1 is LGHNA and CDR2 is YNFKEQ. The CDR3 nucleotides read TGTGCCAGCAGCCAGCTGGGACAGGGAGGGGCCGGGGAGCTGTTTTTT. It codes for CASSQLGQGGAGELFF.

The sample holds one count of this clone. CDR3 in amino acids: CASSPRTGNTIYF. The CDR3 DNA follows: TGTGCCAGCAGCCCGCGTACTGGAAACACCATATATTTT. This chain links TRBV9 with TRBJ1-3, with D unresolved. From germline, CDR1 is SGDLS and CDR2 YYNGEE. V gave up 4 bases and J gave up 2 bases, with 7 bases separating them. The CDR3 runs to 13 residues.

The V and J genes are TRBV3-1 (or the pseudogene TRBV3-2) and TRBJ1-2; 9 positions agree with TRBD1. This CDR3 comprises 13 residues. Per the germline V gene, CDR1 is LGHDT and CDR2 is YNNKEL (reference sequence). The V segment lost 4 bases and the J segment 8 bases; nucleotides outside the gene matches: 5. CDR3 sequence (DNA): TGTGCCAGCAGCCGGGGGACAGGGTACGGCTACACCTTC. Its translation is CASSRGTGYGYTF.

The chain joins TRBV19 to TRBJ2-6; 7 bases match TRBD1. Germline values: CDR1 LNHDA, CDR2 SQIVND (reference sequence). V trimming: 5 bases; J trimming: 0 bases; junction bases outside the gene matches: 13. CDR3 length equals 19 residues. The CDR3 protein is CASSPHMDRPPSGANVLTF. The CDR3 region has the DNA TGTGCCAGTAGTCCTCACATGGACAGGCCCCCCTCTGGGGCCAACGTCCTGACTTTC.

This chain links TRBV10-3 with TRBJ1-1, with 8 bases identical to TRBD1. The CDR3 has 15 residues. The V gene end was trimmed by 8 bases and the J gene end by 4 bases; junction bases not matched to a gene: 12. CDR1 ENHRY and CDR2 SYGVKD come from the germline V gene. The CDR3 nucleotides are TGTGCCATCCCTGAGGACAGGGTTTTTGGCACTGAAGCTTTCTTT. Translated: CAIPEDRVFGTEAFF.

This rearrangement joins TRBV6-5 to TRBJ1-2; no clear D gene. In germline, CDR1 is MNHEY, CDR2 SVGAGI. V dropped 3 bases and J dropped 2 bases, with 7 bases sitting between them. The CDR3 consists of 13 residues. The CDR3 sequence: CASSYLGNYGYTF. The CDR3 nucleotides read TGTGCCAGCAGTTATCTGGGGAACTATGGCTACACCTTC.

Comments on this clone: One junction end does not reproduce the germline sequence, and a read error may be involved. The V and J genes are TRBV7-7 and TRBJ2-3; 9 nucleotides line up with TRBD2. There are 16 residues in the CDR3. Germline V gene sequence: CDR1 SSHAT, CDR2 FNYEAQ (reference sequence). The CDR3 coding sequence is TGTGCTAGCAGCTTAGGAGGGAGCGGGAGGACAGATACGCAGTATTTT. Translating gives CASSLGGSGRTDTQYF.

This clone appeared once. CDR3 loop: CASSAEQERTEAFF. CDR3 DNA: TGTGCCAGCAGCGCCGAACAGGAACGAACTGAAGCTTTCTTT. The chain has TRBV5-4 and TRBJ1-1, with a possible D match to TRBD1 (5 bases). The CDR3 has 14 residues. CDR1 is SGHNT and CDR2 is YYREEE in the germline V gene (reference sequence). Trimming removed 4 bases at V and 5 bases at J, with 15 bases between.

This chain uses TRBV10-3 with TRBJ2-3; 8 nucleotides agree with TRBD2. Germline V gene data show CDR1 as ENHRY and CDR2 as SYGVKD. Trimming cost V 3 bases and J 6 bases; bases outside gene matches: 8. CDR3 size: 15 residues. The CDR3 protein is CAISDRAGGSDTQYF. The CDR3, as DNA: TGTGCCATCAGTGATAGGGCGGGGGGTTCGGATACGCAGTATTTT.

The chain combines TRBV28 with TRBJ1-3; D is undetermined. Trimming left V 6 bases short and J 3 bases short, with 9 bases between. This CDR3 comprises 13 residues. Germline lookup yields CDR1 MDHEN and CDR2 SYDVKM. CDR3 protein: CASRSSGGNTIYF. In nucleotides, the CDR3 is TGTGCCAGCAGGTCCTCCGGTGGAAACACCATATATTTT. Complete variable domain (other parts from reference TRBV28 and TRBJ1-3): DVKVTQSSRYLVKRTGEKVFLECVQDMDHENMFWYRQDPGLGLRLIYFSYDVKMKEKGDIPEGYSVSREKKERFSLILESASTNQTSMYLCASRSSGGNTIYFGEGSWLTVV.

The chain recombines TRBV10-3 with TRBJ2-3, with D possibly TRBD2 on 6 matching bases. The V gene lost 7 bases and the J gene lost 3 bases, with 17 bases spanning the gap. The CDR3 has 15 amino acids. Germline values: CDR1 ENHRY, CDR2 SYGVKD. The chain's CDR3 is CAIKMRDPKTDTQYF. The CDR3 DNA reads TGTGCCATCAAGATGCGGGACCCCAAAACAGATACGCAGTATTTT.

This chain links TRBV7-2 with TRBJ1-1, with 9 positions matching TRBD1. The CDR3 contains 15 residues. The germline gives CDR1 SGHTA, CDR2 FQGNSA. With V trimmed by 1 base and J by 4 bases, 4 bases remained unmatched. The chain's CDR3 is CASSLEETGGTEAFF. The CDR3 bases are TGTGCCAGCAGCTTAGAAGAGACAGGGGGCACTGAAGCTTTCTTT.

The rearrangement uses TRBV7-9 and TRBJ1-2, with D perhaps matching TRBD1 (5 bases). The CDR3 is 14 amino acids. The V and J ends lost 2 bases and 0 bases respectively, with 7 bases between them. The germline V gene has CDR1 SEHNR and CDR2 FQNEAQ (reference sequence). CDR3 nucleotides: TGTGCCAGCAGCTTAACGGGACCTAACTATGGCTACACCTTC. This gives the protein CASSLTGPNYGYTF.

This chain links TRBV5-4 with TRBJ1-2; 7 nucleotides line up with TRBD1. The CDR3 has 13 amino acids. V lost 4 bases to trimming and J lost 3 bases; unmatched junction nucleotides: 3. Germline V gene lookup returns CDR1 SGHNT and CDR2 YYREEE (reference sequence). Here the CDR3 reads CASSRDSDYGYTF. CDR3 sequence (DNA): TGTGCCAGCAGCCGGGACAGCGACTATGGCTACACCTTC. Looking up the rest from reference TRBV5-4 and TRBJ1-2 gives the full variable domain: ETGVTQSPTHLIKTRGQQVTLRCSSQSGHNTVSWYQQALGQGPQFIFQYYREEENGRGNFPPRFSGLQFPNYSSELNVNALELDDSALYLCASSRDSDYGYTFGSGTRLTVV.